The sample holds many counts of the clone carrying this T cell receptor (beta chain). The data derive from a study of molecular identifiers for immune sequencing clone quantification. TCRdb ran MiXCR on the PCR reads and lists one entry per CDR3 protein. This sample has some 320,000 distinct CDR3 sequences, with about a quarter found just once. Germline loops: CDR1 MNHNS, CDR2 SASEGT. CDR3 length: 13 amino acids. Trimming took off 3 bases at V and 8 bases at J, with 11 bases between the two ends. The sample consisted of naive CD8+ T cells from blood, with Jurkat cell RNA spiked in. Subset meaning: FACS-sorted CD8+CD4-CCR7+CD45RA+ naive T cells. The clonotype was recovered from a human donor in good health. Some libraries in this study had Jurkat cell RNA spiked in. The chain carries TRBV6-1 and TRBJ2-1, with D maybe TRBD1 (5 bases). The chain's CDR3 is CASSDWQGYEQFF. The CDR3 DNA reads TGTGCCAGCAGTGATTGGCAGGGCTATGAGCAGTTCTTC.